These 21 T cell receptor beta chains share one sample of origin, sequenced in a study of blood T cell repertoires in COVID-19. Sequencing was performed with immunoSEQ multiplex PCR; in TCRdb, only in-frame clones are kept and a portion is missing. The sample holds 200,000 to 300,000 clones; around 89% are singletons and the top ten take over 2%. Source material: PBMCs or T cells enriched from blood (not recorded which). The source is a woman in her thirties or forties with acute COVID-19.

The chain combines TRBV6-5 with TRBJ1-5; TRBD1 might be the D (5 bases). The germline V gene has CDR1 MNHEY and CDR2 SVGAGI. The ends were cut back, 5 bases at V and 3 bases at J, with 11 bases in the middle. The CDR3 extends over 14 amino acids. CDR3 DNA sequence: TGTGCCAGCAGTCTCGACAGTCACAATCAGCCCCAGCATTTT. Amino acids: CASSLDSHNQPQHF.

The V and J genes are TRBV3-1 (or the pseudogene TRBV3-2) and TRBJ2-2, with TRBD2 identical over 11 bases. The CDR3 is 16 residues long. The junction had 2 bases not matched to a gene; V was cut back by 4 bases and J by 1 base. Germline V gene lookup returns CDR1 LGHDT and CDR2 YNNKEL (reference sequence). The CDR3, as DNA: TGTGCCAGCAGCCGGACTAGCGGGCGGAACACCGGGGAGCTGTTTTTT. It translates to CASSRTSGRNTGELFF.

The CDR3 loop is CASSPGTKYNEQFF. The CDR3 nucleotides read TGTGCCAGCAGCCCCGGGACAAAGTACAATGAGCAGTTCTTC. The V gene is TRBV7-9, the J gene TRBJ2-1, with D tentatively TRBD1 (6 bases). Germline V lookup: CDR1 SEHNR, CDR2 FQNEAQ (reference sequence). V lost 5 bases and J lost 4, with 12 bases in between. This CDR3 contains 14 residues.

This clone has only one observation. This chain joins TRBV18 and TRBJ2-7; D gene uncertain. From germline, CDR1 is KGHSH and CDR2 LQKENI. Trimming pared 5 bases from V and 0 bases from J, leaving 11 bases between. The CDR3 has 14 amino acids. The CDR3 sequence: CASSYSASSYEQYV. The CDR3 DNA follows: TGTGCCAGCTCATATTCGGCTAGCTCCTACGAGCAGTACGTC.

V and J are TRBV4-2 and TRBJ1-5; D remains unclear. Trimming took 4 bases from V and 5 from J, leaving 12 bases between them. This CDR3 has 14 residues. Germline loops: CDR1 LGHNA, CDR2 YNFKEQ. The CDR3 DNA sequence: TGTGCCAGCAGCCCAGACCTAGGCGATCAGCCCCAGCATTTT. Translated: CASSPDLGDQPQHF.

The rearrangement joins TRBV7-8 to TRBJ2-7; TRBD2 matches at 7 bases. The germline CDR1 and CDR2 sequences are SGHVS and FQNEAQ. J lost 6 bases, V lost 3 bases, and 8 bases had no gene match. The CDR3 runs to 14 residues. The CDR3, as DNA: TGTGCCAGCAGCTTGGGCGGGAGTCCCGTCGAGCAGTACGTC. Protein product: CASSLGGSPVEQYV.

V is TRBV28 and J is TRBJ1-4; a possible D gene is TRBD1 (6 bases). The CDR3 contains 20 residues. Germline CDR1 and CDR2: MDHEN and SYDVKM. Trimming shortened V by 5 bases and J by 0 bases, and 25 bases separated the two germline ends. The CDR3 region has the DNA TGTGCCAGCAGTCTAATATCGAAGGGGGGGTTTATTGCAACTAATGAAAAACTGTTTTTT. The encoded protein is CASSLISKGGFIATNEKLFF.

The J gene is TRBJ1-5, the V gene TRBV2, with TRBD1 matching 9 bases. Germline V CDR1 and CDR2: SNHLY, FYNNEI. V lost 8 bases to trimming and J lost 7 bases; unmatched junction nucleotides: 15. This CDR3 has 16 residues. CDR3 region: CASSTSGQGGLQPQHF. The CDR3 DNA follows: TGTGCCAGCTCTACCTCGGGACAGGGTGGTTTGCAGCCCCAGCATTTT.

The chain has TRBV19 and TRBJ1-5; TRBD1 matches at 9 bases. J was trimmed by 6 bases and V by 6 bases; bases with no gene match: 3. The CDR3 has 13 residues. The germline gives CDR1 LNHDA, CDR2 SQIVND (reference sequence). The CDR3 DNA is TGTGCCAGTAGCACAGGGGGCGGTCAGCCCCAGCATTTT. This gives the protein CASSTGGGQPQHF.

The chain is built from TRBV7-9 and TRBJ2-3; maybe TRBD2 (5 bases). Trimming stripped 1 base from V and 3 bases from J, with 14 bases between. CDR3 length equals 16 residues. Germline CDR1 and CDR2: SEHNR and FQNEAQ (reference sequence). DNA for the CDR3: TGTGCCAGCAGCTTAGGGGAACTAGTCGTGACAGATACGCAGTATTTT. Translated, it gives CASSLGELVVTDTQYF.

This chain joins TRBV28 and TRBJ2-6, with D possibly being TRBD1 (6 bases). The CDR3 totals 17 residues. V was pared by 4 bases and J by 0 bases, with 13 bases between. Germline V gives CDR1 MDHEN, CDR2 SYDVKM. The CDR3 DNA sequence: TGTGCCAGCAGTTCACAGGGCCTTTCCTCTGGGGCCAACGTCCTGACTTTC. The encoded protein is CASSSQGLSSGANVLTF.

This clone came up a few times. The chain combines TRBV28 with TRBJ1-2; D not certain. Germline CDR1 and CDR2: MDHEN and SYDVKM. The CDR3 sequence is 14 residues long. Trimming took 1 base from V and 4 from J, leaving 10 bases between them. The CDR3 DNA follows: TGTGCCAGCAGTTTATATGAACAGCTCTATGGCTACACCTTC. Translated, it gives CASSLYEQLYGYTF.

This chain connects TRBV29-1 to TRBJ2-2, with D perhaps TRBD2 (6 bases). The CDR3 is 12 amino acids. In germline, CDR1 is SQVTM, CDR2 ANQGSEA. The V gene lost 1 base and the J gene lost 6 bases, with 6 bases spanning the gap. CDR3 sequence: CSVEAGAGELFF. CDR3 coding DNA: TGCAGCGTTGAAGCGGGGGCCGGGGAGCTGTTTTTT.

The chain uses TRBV30 and TRBJ2-3, with a possible D match to TRBD1 (5 bases). Trimming took 3 bases from V and 3 from J, leaving 16 bases between them. CDR1 and CDR2 from the germline V gene are GTSNPN and SVGIG (reference sequence). There are 15 residues in the CDR3. The CDR3, as DNA: TGTGCCTGGAGAAAGGCAGGGCAGGGTACAGATACGCAGTATTTT. It specifies CAWRKAGQGTDTQYF.

The rearrangement uses TRBV2 and TRBJ2-2, with 8 positions matching TRBD1. V trimming: 6 bases; J trimming: 3 bases; junction bases outside the gene matches: 3. This CDR3 contains 14 residues. CDR1 and CDR2 from the germline V gene are SNHLY and FYNNEI. CDR3 coding DNA: TGTGCCAGCAGGGGACAGGCATACACCGGGGAGCTGTTTTTT. It codes for CASRGQAYTGELFF.

The chain carries TRBV2 and TRBJ2-7; TRBD2 might be the D (5 bases). The V gene lost 2 bases and the J gene lost 2 bases, with 10 bases spanning the gap. The germline CDR1 and CDR2 sequences are SNHLY and FYNNEI. The CDR3 runs 14 residues. The CDR3 sequence: CASSELTGAYEQYV. CDR3 bases: TGTGCCAGCAGTGAATTGACCGGGGCCTACGAGCAGTACGTC.

V and J are TRBV11-3 and TRBJ2-3; D ambiguous. The CDR3 loop spans 18 amino acids. Germline loops: CDR1 SGHNT, CDR2 YENEEA. The V end lost 5 bases, the J end lost 1 base, and 22 bases lay between the germline ends. CDR3 amino acids: CASSAPKTQVRGTDTQYF. The CDR3 nucleotides are TGTGCCAGCAGCGCTCCGAAGACGCAGGTTCGCGGCACAGATACGCAGTATTTT.

The chain couples TRBV24-1 to TRBJ2-1; D is uncertain. Germline V lookup: CDR1 KGHDR, CDR2 SFDVKD. The CDR3 loop spans 14 amino acids. Trimming stripped 4 bases from V and 3 bases from J, with 9 bases between. DNA for the CDR3: TGTGCCACCAGTGACCCGGCGGACTACAATGAGCAGTTCTTC. Protein sequence: CATSDPADYNEQFF.

The chain couples TRBV12-5 to TRBJ1-6; a possible D gene is TRBD1 (6 bases). CDR3 size: 12 residues. Germline V lookup: CDR1 LGHNT, CDR2 FRNRAP. Trimming left V 8 bases short and J 8 bases short, with 10 bases between. In nucleotides, the CDR3 is TGTGCTAGTCAGAAGGGGGATTCACCCCTCCACTTT. Its translation is CASQKGDSPLHF.

The chain links TRBV11-3 to TRBJ2-1; 8 nucleotides line up with TRBD1. Germline V gene sequence: CDR1 SGHNT, CDR2 YENEEA. The CDR3 runs to 16 residues. Germline trimming cut 5 bases from V and 6 bases from J; bases unmatched to any gene: 12. In DNA, the CDR3 is TGTGCCAGCAGCCCGTCCGGGACAGGCTCAGGCAATGAGCAGTTCTTC. This sequence encodes CASSPSGTGSGNEQFF.

The J gene is TRBJ2-1, the V gene TRBV5-1; TRBD2 aligns across 10 bases. The V gene end was trimmed by 2 bases and the J gene end by 4 bases; junction bases not matched to a gene: 3. CDR1 and CDR2 (germline): SGHRS, YFSETQ. The CDR3 length is 15 residues. The CDR3 region has the DNA TGCGCCAGCAGCTTTCGGACTAGCGGTTACAATGAGCAGTTCTTC. It translates to CASSFRTSGYNEQFF.